The source of this T cell receptor beta chain is a study of cytomegalovirus exposure and HLA in healthy donors. The repertoire was sequenced with immunoSEQ multiplex PCR; TCRdb's copy has only in-frame clones and lacks some. Among some 340,000 clones listed, 87% were seen once. The V gene end was trimmed by 1 base and the J gene end by 4 bases; junction bases not matched to a gene: 4. Germline lookup yields CDR1 MNHNS and CDR2 SASEGT. The CDR3 has 15 residues. Sequenced sample: PBMCs. This chain joins TRBV6-1 and TRBJ2-7, with 10 bases fitting TRBD1. This clonotype was sampled from a woman aged 30 to 39 in good health and CMV-seropositive. CDR3 nucleotides: TGTGCCAGCAGTGAAGGGACAGGGGGGGTGTACGAGCAGTACTTC. Translation: CASSEGTGGVYEQYF.